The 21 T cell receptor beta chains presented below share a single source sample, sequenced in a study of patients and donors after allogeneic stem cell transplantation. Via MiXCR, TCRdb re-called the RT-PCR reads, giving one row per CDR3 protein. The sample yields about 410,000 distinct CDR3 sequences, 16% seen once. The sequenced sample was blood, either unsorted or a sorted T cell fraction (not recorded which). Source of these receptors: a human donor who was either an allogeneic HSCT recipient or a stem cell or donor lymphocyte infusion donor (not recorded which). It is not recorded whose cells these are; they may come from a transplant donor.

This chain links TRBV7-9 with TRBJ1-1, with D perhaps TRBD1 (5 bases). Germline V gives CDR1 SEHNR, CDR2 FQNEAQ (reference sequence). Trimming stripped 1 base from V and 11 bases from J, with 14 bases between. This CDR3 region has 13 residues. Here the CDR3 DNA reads TGTGCCAGCAGCTTAGTAGGGCCCGAGGGGGCTTTCTTT. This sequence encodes CASSLVGPEGAFF.

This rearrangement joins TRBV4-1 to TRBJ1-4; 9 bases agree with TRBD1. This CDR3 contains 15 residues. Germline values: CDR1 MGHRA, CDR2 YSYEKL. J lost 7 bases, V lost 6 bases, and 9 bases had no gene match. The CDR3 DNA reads TGCGCCAGCAGACCGATAACAGGGGGCGGTGAAAAACTGTTTTTT. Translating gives CASRPITGGGEKLFF.

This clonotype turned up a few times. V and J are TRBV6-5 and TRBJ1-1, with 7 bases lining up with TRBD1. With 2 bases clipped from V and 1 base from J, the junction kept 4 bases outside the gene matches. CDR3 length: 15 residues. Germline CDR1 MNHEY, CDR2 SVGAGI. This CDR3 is CASSYKTGRNTEAFF. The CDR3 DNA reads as TGTGCCAGCAGTTACAAGACAGGGAGGAACACTGAAGCTTTCTTT.

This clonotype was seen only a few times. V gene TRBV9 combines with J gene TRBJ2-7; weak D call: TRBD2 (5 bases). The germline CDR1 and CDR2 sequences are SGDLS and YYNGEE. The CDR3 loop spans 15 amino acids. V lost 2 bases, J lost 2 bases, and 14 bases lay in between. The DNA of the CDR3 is TGTGCCAGCAGCGTCGGAGCAGGAGGAACCTACGAGCAGTACTTC. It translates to CASSVGAGGTYEQYF. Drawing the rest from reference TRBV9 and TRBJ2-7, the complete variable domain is DSGVTQTPKHLITATGQRVTLRCSPRSGDLSVYWYQQSLDQGLQFLIQYYNGEERAKGNILERFSAQQFPDLHSELNLSSLELGDSALYFCASSVGAGGTYEQYFGPGTRLTVT.

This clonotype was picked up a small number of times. The chain's CDR3 is CASSLVGIGNTIYF. CDR3 nucleotide sequence: TGTGCCAGCAGCTTAGTGGGGATCGGAAACACCATATATTTT. The genes are TRBV7-2 and TRBJ1-3; no clear D gene. Germline V gives CDR1 SGHTA, CDR2 FQGNSA. This CDR3 has 14 amino acids. Trimming pared 1 base from V and 4 bases from J, leaving 8 bases between.

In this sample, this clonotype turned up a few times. The CDR3 bases are TGTGCCAGCAGGGTTAGGGAACCCAATGAGCAGTTCTTC. Protein product: CASRVREPNEQFF. The rearrangement links TRBV6-1 to TRBJ2-1, with D hard to call. The CDR3 length is 13 residues. Per germline, CDR1 MNHNS and CDR2 SASEGT. V gave up 6 bases and J gave up 6 bases, with 12 bases separating them.

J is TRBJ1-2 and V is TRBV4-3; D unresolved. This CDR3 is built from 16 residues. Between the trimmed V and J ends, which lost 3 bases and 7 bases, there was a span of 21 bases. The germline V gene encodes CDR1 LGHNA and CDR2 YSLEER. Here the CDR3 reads CASSHDPGPSTGGYTF. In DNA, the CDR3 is TGCGCCAGCAGCCACGATCCCGGGCCCTCTACGGGTGGCTACACCTTC.

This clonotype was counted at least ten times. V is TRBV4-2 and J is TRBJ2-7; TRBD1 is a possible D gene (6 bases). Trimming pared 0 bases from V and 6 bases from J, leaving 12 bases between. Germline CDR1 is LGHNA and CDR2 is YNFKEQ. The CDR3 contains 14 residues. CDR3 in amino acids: CASSQDYRALEQYF. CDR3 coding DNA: TGTGCCAGCAGCCAAGACTACAGGGCCCTCGAGCAGTACTTC.

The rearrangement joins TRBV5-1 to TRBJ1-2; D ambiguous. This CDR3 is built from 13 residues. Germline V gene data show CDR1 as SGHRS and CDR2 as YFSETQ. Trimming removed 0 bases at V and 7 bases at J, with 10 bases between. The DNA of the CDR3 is TGCGCCAGCAGCTTGGCCGGGGAGTTTGGCTACACCTTC. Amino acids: CASSLAGEFGYTF.

The CDR3 is CASSIWTASYNSPLHF. In nucleotides, the CDR3 is TGCGCCAGCAGCATCTGGACAGCCTCCTATAATTCACCCCTCCACTTT. This chain uses TRBV5-1 with TRBJ1-6; a weak D match, TRBD1 (6 bases). V was trimmed by 4 bases and J by 0 bases, leaving 11 bases between them. The CDR3 consists of 16 residues. Germline-derived CDR1 and CDR2 are SGHRS and YFSETQ.

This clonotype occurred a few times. The CDR3 nucleotides read TGTGCCAGCTCTGTCCTCCGACAAGAGACCCAGTACTTC. Its protein is CASSVLRQETQYF. The chain recombines TRBV2 with TRBJ2-5; no clear D gene. Germline V CDR1 and CDR2: SNHLY, FYNNEI. The CDR3 runs 13 residues. Trimming left V 8 bases short and J 2 bases short, with 12 bases between. Together with reference TRBV2 and TRBJ2-5, the CDR3 gives the full variable domain: EPEVTQTPSHQVTQMGQEVILRCVPISNHLYFYWYRQILGQKVEFLVSFYNNEISEKSEIFDDQFSVERPDGSNFTLKIRSTKLEDSAMYFCASSVLRQETQYFGPGTRLLVL.

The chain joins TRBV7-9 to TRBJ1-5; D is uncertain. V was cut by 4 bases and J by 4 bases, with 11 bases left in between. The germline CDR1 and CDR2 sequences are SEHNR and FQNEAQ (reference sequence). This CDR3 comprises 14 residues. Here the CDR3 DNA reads TGTGCCAGCAGCTACGAGGGAGGAAATCAGCCCCAGCATTTT. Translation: CASSYEGGNQPQHF.

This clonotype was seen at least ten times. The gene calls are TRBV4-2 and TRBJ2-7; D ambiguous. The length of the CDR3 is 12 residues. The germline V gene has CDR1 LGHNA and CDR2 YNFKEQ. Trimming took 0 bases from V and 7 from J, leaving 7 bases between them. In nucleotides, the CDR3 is TGTGCCAGCAGCCAAGATTCCGTAGAGCAGTACTTC. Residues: CASSQDSVEQYF.

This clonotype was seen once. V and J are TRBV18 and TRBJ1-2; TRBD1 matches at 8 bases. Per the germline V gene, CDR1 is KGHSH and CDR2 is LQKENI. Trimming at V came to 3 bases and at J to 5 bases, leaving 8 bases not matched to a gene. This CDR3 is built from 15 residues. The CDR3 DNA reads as TGTGCCAGCTCACCGACGGGAAGACAGGGGTATGGCTACACCTTC. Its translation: CASSPTGRQGYGYTF.

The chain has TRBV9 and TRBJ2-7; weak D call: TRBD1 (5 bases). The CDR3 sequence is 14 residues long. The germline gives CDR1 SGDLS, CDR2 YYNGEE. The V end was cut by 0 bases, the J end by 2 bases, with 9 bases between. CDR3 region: CASSVGLGAYEQYF. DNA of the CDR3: TGTGCCAGCAGCGTAGGTTTAGGGGCCTACGAGCAGTACTTC. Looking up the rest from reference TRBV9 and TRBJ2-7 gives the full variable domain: DSGVTQTPKHLITATGQRVTLRCSPRSGDLSVYWYQQSLDQGLQFLIQYYNGEERAKGNILERFSAQQFPDLHSELNLSSLELGDSALYFCASSVGLGAYEQYFGPGTRLTVT.

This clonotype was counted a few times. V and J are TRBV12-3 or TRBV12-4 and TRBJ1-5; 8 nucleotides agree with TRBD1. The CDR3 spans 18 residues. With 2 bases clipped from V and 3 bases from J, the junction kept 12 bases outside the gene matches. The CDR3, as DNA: TGTGCCAGCAGTTTAAGGGGACAGGAGGACATTATCAATCAGCCCCAGCATTTT. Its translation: CASSLRGQEDIINQPQHF.

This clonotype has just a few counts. In DNA form, the CDR3 reads TGTGCCAGCAGCTTGGAGCTTAGGGTTCAGCCCCAGCATTTT. Its protein product is CASSLELRVQPQHF. The chain recombines TRBV5-5 with TRBJ1-5, with D unclear. The CDR3 consists of 14 residues. The germline V and J ends were trimmed by 0 bases and 6 bases, with 10 bases remaining between them. CDR1 is SGHKS, CDR2 YYEKEE, per germline (reference sequence).

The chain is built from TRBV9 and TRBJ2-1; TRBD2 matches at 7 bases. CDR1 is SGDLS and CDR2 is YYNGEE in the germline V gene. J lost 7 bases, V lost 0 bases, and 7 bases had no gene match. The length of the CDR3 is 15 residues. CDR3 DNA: TGTGCCAGCAGCGTAGACGGGGGGACGTGGAATGAGCAGTTCTTC. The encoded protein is CASSVDGGTWNEQFF.

In nucleotides, the CDR3 is TGTGCCAGCAGTTCCTCGGACAGGTGGATAGCCTACGAGCAGTACTTC. Residues: CASSSSDRWIAYEQYF. The J gene is TRBJ2-7, the V gene TRBV12-3 or TRBV12-4; 7 positions agree with TRBD1. The CDR3 consists of 16 residues. V lost 4 bases and J lost 2; bases outside the gene matches: 11.

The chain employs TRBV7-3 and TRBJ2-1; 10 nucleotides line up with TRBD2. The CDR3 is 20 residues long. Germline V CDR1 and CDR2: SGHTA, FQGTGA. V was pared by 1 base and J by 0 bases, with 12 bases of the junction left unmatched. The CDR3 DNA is TGTGCCAGCAGCTTAAATCCTCAGCGGGGGGGCCAAAGCTCCTACAATGAGCAGTTCTTC. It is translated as CASSLNPQRGGQSSYNEQFF.

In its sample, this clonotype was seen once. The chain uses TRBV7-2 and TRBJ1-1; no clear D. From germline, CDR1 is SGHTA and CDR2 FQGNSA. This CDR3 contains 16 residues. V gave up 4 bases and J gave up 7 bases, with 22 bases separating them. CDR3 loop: CASSSPLLNGWGEAFF. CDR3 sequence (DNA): TGTGCCAGCAGCTCCCCCCTCCTGAATGGGTGGGGTGAAGCTTTCTTT.